This T cell receptor (beta chain) was captured by sequencing in a study of PD-1 blockade in classical Hodgkin lymphoma. The study, taken as a whole, reports: Reported findings placed baseline TCR diversity lower in newly diagnosed patients (compared with healthy donors).

Comment on this clone: Its antigen is still unknown.

Time point described: cycle 4 day 1 (C4D1), after more than 5 weeks of nivolumab. Following autologous stem cell transplantation, relapse occurred in every patient, and exposure to brentuximab vedotin varied. The assay was immunoSEQ multiplex PCR, and TCRdb's table has in-frame clones only and misses some. The sample lists fewer than 95,000 clones, over 80% occurring once. V lost 7 bases to trimming and J lost 2 bases, with 11 bases between them. The V gene's germline CDR1 is WSHSY and CDR2 SAAADI. There are 13 residues in the CDR3. The input for sequencing was peripheral blood mononuclear cells (PBMCs), taken before the fourth cycle of nivolumab. The source of this sequence is a human donor with classical Hodgkin lymphoma. This chain uses TRBV10-2 with TRBJ1-2, with D possibly TRBD1 on 5 matching bases. The CDR3 nucleotides are TGCGCCAGCACCGGGACTGCCAACTATGGCTACACCTTC. This sequence encodes CASTGTANYGYTF.